The following is a TCR beta chain sequence with its context. Assay used: immunoSEQ multiplex PCR; TCRdb lists only in-frame clones, some missing. The table lists roughly 200,000 clones, approximately 91% of them singletons. In germline, CDR1 is SGHVS, CDR2 FQNEAQ. CDR3 length: 11 amino acids. Trimming stripped 5 bases from V and 1 base from J, with 3 bases between. These data belong to a study of blood T cell repertoires in COVID-19. Across the whole study: From T cells, B-cell-depleted T cells, or PBMCs came the material, which was cDNA or gDNA.

The sequencing input was peripheral blood. The chain uses TRBV7-8 and TRBJ2-7; D uncertain. The TCR originated in a man between 18 and 35 years old with active or convalescent COVID-19. In nucleotides, the CDR3 is TGTGCCAGCAGCCCATCCTACGAGCAGTACTTC. Residues: CASSPSYEQYF.